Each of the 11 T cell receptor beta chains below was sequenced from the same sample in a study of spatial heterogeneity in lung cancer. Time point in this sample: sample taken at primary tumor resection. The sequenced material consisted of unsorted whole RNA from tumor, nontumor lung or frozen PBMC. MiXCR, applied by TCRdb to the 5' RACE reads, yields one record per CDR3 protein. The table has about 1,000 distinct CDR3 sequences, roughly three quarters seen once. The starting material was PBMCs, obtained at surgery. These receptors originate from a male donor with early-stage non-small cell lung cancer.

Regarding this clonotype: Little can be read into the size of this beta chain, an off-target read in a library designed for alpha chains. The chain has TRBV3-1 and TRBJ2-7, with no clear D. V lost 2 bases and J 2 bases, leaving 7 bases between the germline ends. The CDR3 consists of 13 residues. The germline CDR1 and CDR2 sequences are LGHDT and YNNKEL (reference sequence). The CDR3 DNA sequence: TGTGCCAGCAGCCAAAGGAGCACCTACGAGCAGTACTTC. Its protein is CASSQRSTYEQYF.

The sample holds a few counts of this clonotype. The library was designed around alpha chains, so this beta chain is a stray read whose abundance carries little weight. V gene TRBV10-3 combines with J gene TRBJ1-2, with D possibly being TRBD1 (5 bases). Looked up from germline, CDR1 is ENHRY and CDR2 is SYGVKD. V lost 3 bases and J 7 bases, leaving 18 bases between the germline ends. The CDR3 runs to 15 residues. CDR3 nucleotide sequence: TGTGCCATCAGTGATGCGTCAGGGAGGAGATCTGGCTACACCTTC. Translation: CAISDASGRRSGYTF.

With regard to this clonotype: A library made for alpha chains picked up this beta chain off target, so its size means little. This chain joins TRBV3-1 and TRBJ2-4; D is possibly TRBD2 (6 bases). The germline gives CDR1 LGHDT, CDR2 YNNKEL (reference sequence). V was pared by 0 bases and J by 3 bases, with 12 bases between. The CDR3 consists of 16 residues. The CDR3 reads CASSQEMASVKNIQYF. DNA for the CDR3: TGTGCCAGCAGCCAAGAAATGGCTAGCGTCAAAAACATTCAGTACTTC.

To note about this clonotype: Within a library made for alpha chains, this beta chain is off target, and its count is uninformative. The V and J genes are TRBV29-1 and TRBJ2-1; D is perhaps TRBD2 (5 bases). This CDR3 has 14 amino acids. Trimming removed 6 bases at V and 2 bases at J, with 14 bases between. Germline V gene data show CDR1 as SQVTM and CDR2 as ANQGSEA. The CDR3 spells CSVGSPSPYNEQFF. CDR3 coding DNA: TGCAGCGTGGGGAGTCCAAGTCCCTACAATGAGCAGTTCTTC.

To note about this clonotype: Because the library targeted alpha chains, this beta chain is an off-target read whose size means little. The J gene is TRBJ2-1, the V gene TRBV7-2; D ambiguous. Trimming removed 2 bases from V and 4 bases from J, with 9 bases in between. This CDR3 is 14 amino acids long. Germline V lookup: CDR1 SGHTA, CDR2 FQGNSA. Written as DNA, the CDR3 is TGTGCCAGCAGCTTATCGGAAGCGTACAATGAGCAGTTCTTC. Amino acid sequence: CASSLSEAYNEQFF. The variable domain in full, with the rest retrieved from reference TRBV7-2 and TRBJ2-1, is GAGVSQSPSNKVTEKGKDVELRCDPISGHTALYWYRQSLGQGLEFLIYFQGNSAPDKSGLPSDRFSAERTGGSVSTLTIQRTQQEDSAVYLCASSLSEAYNEQFFGPGTRLTVL.

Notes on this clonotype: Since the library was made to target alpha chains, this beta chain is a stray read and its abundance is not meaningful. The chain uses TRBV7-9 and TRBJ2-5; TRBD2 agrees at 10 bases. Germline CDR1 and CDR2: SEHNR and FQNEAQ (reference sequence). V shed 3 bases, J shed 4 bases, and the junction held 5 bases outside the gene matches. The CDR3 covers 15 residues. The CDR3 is CASSLTGLAVETQYF. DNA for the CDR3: TGTGCCAGCAGCTTGACTGGACTAGCGGTAGAGACCCAGTACTTC.

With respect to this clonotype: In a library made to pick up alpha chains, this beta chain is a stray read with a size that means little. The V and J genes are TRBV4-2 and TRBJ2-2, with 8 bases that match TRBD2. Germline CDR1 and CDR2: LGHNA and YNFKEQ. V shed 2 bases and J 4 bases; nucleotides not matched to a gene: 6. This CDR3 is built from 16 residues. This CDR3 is CASSQLTGGVTGELFF. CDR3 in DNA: TGTGCCAGCAGCCAATTGACGGGAGGGGTCACCGGGGAGCTGTTTTTT.

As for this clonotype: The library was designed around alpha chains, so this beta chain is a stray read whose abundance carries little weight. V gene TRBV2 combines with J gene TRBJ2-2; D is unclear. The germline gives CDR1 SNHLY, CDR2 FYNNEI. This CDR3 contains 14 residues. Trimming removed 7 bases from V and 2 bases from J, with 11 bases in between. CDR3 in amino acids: CASIRNSNTGELFF. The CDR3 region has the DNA TGTGCCAGCATAAGAAACTCTAACACCGGGGAGCTGTTTTTT.

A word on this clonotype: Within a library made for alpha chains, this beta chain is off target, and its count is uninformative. DNA for the CDR3: TGTGCCACCAGTCTTGGGACGGGTATGAACACTGAAGCTTTCTTT. Amino acid sequence: CATSLGTGMNTEAFF. This sequence joins TRBV24-1 and TRBJ1-1, with D perhaps matching TRBD1 (5 bases). Germline-derived CDR1 and CDR2 are KGHDR and SFDVKD. V lost 6 bases to trimming and J lost 0 bases, with 13 bases between them. CDR3 length equals 15 residues.

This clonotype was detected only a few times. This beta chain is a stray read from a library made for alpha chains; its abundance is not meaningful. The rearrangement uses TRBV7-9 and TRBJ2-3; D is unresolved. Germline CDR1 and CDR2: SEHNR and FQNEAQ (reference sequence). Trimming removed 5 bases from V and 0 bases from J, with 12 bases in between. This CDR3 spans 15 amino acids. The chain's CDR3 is CASSSTVRSTDTQYF. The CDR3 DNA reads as TGTGCCAGCAGCAGCACGGTACGAAGCACAGATACGCAGTATTTT.

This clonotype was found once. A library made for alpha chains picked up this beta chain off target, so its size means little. The CDR3 loop is CASSYSEGDTQYF. CDR3 bases: TGTGCCAGCAGTTACTCAGAGGGAGATACGCAGTATTTT. The chain employs TRBV6-2 or TRBV6-3 and TRBJ2-3; D may be TRBD2 (5 bases). Between the trimmed V and J ends, which lost 0 bases and 5 bases, there was a span of 6 bases. CDR3 length: 13 residues. The germline gives CDR1 MNHEY, CDR2 SVGEGT.